This TCR beta chain is from a study of shared clonotypes between healthy human individuals. Whole-study results and caveats: Clonotype sharing levels among donors were expected to vary with sequencing depth.

The repertoire was sequenced with immunoSEQ multiplex PCR; TCRdb's copy has only in-frame clones and lacks some. Among about 2.2 million clones listed, around 95% were seen once. CD45RO-negative, CCR7-positively selected cells formed the naive CD8 fraction, excluding terminally differentiated effector memory CD45RA+ cells. The CDR3 totals 15 residues. V dropped 5 bases and J dropped 7 bases, with 18 bases sitting between them. Germline values: CDR1 SEHNR, CDR2 FQNEAQ (reference sequence). This clone was seen once. Its antigen remains unknown. The sample consisted of naive CD8+ T cells from PBMCs. This chain links TRBV7-9 with TRBJ2-4; perhaps D is TRBD1 or TRBD2 (5 bases each). This TCR was sampled from a man in his late teens or twenties in good health. Some clones in this sample may be carry-over from other donors' samples. Here the CDR3 reads CASSLTRDGRNIQYF. CDR3 nucleotide sequence: TGTGCCAGCAGCCTGACTCGGGACGGTCGGAACATTCAGTACTTC. Full variable domain (rest looked up from reference TRBV7-9 and TRBJ2-4): DTGVSQNPRHKITKRGQNVTFRCDPISEHNRLYWYRQTLGQGPEFLTYFQNEAQLEKSRLLSDRFSAERPKGSFSTLEIQRTEQGDSAMYLCASSLTRDGRNIQYFGAGTRLSVL.